The next 20 T cell receptor beta chains were all read from a single sample in a study of blood T cells in healthy people across ages. Then a second PCR, running about 6 to 11 cycles, was carried out with a sample-barcoded 5' primer and a J-beta primer mix. TCRdb redid the calling of the 5' RACE reads with MiXCR, one entry per CDR3 protein. The table has 550,000 to 650,000 distinct CDR3 sequences, about 29% seen once; the top ten hold 3% to 4.5%. The sample was also reused in another study, on T cells of mothers and their children.

Sequenced material: blood. The receptor source for this set is a boy between 2 and 15 years old in good health.

The chain employs TRBV5-4 and TRBJ2-5; 11 nucleotides align to TRBD2. The CDR3 is made up of 17 amino acids. The V and J ends lost 5 bases and 7 bases, in that order; junction bases with no gene match: 16. Germline values: CDR1 SGHNT, CDR2 YYREEE (reference sequence). The CDR3 spells CASSADSGRAGSGTQYF. The CDR3 DNA is TGTGCCAGCAGTGCCGATAGCGGGAGGGCTGGTTCAGGGACCCAGTACTTC.

This chain connects TRBV27 to TRBJ2-5, with D perhaps given as TRBD1 or TRBD2 (6 bases each). The CDR3 covers 13 residues. CDR1 is MNHEY and CDR2 is SMNVEV in the germline V gene (reference sequence). V gave up 3 bases and J gave up 7 bases, with 12 bases separating them. Here the CDR3 reads CASSLRGVGTQYF. CDR3 bases: TGTGCCAGCAGTTTGAGGGGGGTCGGGACCCAGTACTTC.

This clonotype was counted only a few times. V gene TRBV11-2 combines with J gene TRBJ2-5; 11 bases agree with TRBD1. The CDR3 is 15 residues long. From germline, CDR1 is SGHAT and CDR2 FQNNGV. The V segment lost 5 bases and the J segment 2 bases; nucleotides outside the gene matches: 4. CDR3 loop: CASSNRDRGQETQYF. CDR3 nucleotides: TGTGCCAGCAGCAACCGGGACAGGGGGCAAGAGACCCAGTACTTC. Drawing the rest from reference TRBV11-2 and TRBJ2-5, the complete variable domain is EAGVAQSPRYKIIEKRQSVAFWCNPISGHATLYWYQQILGQGPKLLIQFQNNGVVDDSQLPKDRFSAERLKGVDSTLKIQPAKLEDSAVYLCASSNRDRGQETQYFGPGTRLLVL.

The chain carries TRBV29-1 and TRBJ2-5; 11 bases match TRBD2. The last part of the DNA fits TRBJ2-1 better; the J call may be wrong. The CDR3 is made up of 15 amino acids. From germline, CDR1 is SQVTM and CDR2 ANQGSEA. CDR3 protein: CSVEDSLAGGLKQFF. Here the CDR3 DNA reads TGCAGCGTTGAAGATTCCCTAGCGGGGGGCTTAAAGCAGTTCTTC.

DNA for the CDR3: TGCGCCAGCAGCTTGCAGGGGCAAAACTATGGCTACACCTTC. Protein: CASSLQGQNYGYTF. The chain carries TRBV5-1 and TRBJ1-2; possibly TRBD1 for D (6 bases). The V end was cut by 1 base, the J end by 2 bases, with 9 bases between. CDR3 length: 14 amino acids. Germline V gene lookup returns CDR1 SGHRS and CDR2 YFSETQ.

This clonotype appeared a few times. The rearrangement links TRBV7-2 to TRBJ2-3, with TRBD2 identical over 12 bases. Germline V gene data show CDR1 as SGHTA and CDR2 as FQGNSA. With 5 bases clipped from V and 0 bases from J, the junction kept 9 bases outside the gene matches. The CDR3 runs 18 residues. CDR3 in DNA: TGTGCCAGCAGCCAGGGACTAGCGGGCCGAATTAGCACAGATACGCAGTATTTT. Its protein is CASSQGLAGRISTDTQYF.

This clonotype was observed a handful of times. The V and J genes are TRBV11-2 and TRBJ1-4, with 9 nucleotides matching TRBD1. This CDR3 is 18 amino acids long. J lost 5 bases, V lost 1 base, and 11 bases had no gene match. Germline lookup yields CDR1 SGHAT and CDR2 FQNNGV. CDR3 nucleotide sequence: TGTGCCAGCAGCTTAGGAATGGAGTCGGGACAGGGAAATGAAAAACTGTTTTTT. Residues: CASSLGMESGQGNEKLFF.

V is TRBV7-9 and J is TRBJ2-4; 11 bases align to TRBD2. The ends lost 5 bases at V and 0 bases at J; junction bases unmatched: 9. CDR3 size: 18 residues. Germline loops: CDR1 SEHNR, CDR2 FQNEAQ (reference sequence). The CDR3 spells CASSPAGTSGLAKNIQYF. The DNA of the CDR3 is TGTGCCAGCAGCCCGGCCGGGACTAGCGGATTAGCCAAAAACATTCAGTACTTC.

This clonotype was counted between two and nine times. The rearrangement joins TRBV12-3 or TRBV12-4 to TRBJ2-5; D possibly corresponds to TRBD1 (6 bases). This CDR3 is built from 13 residues. Trimming took off 5 bases at V and 7 bases at J, with 14 bases between the two ends. The CDR3 sequence is CASSTVIQGTQYF. CDR3 sequence (DNA): TGTGCCAGCAGTACGGTCATACAGGGGACCCAGTACTTC.

The chain joins TRBV7-9 to TRBJ1-6; 8 nucleotides line up with TRBD1. CDR3 size: 13 residues. Germline V CDR1 and CDR2: SEHNR, FQNEAQ (reference sequence). J was trimmed by 9 bases and V by 5 bases; bases with no gene match: 3. CDR3 in DNA: TGTGCCAGCAGCGGGACAGGAGTTTCACCCCTCCACTTT. Translation: CASSGTGVSPLHF. Full variable domain (missing parts from reference TRBV7-9 and TRBJ1-6): DTGVSQNPRHKITKRGQNVTFRCDPISEHNRLYWYRQTLGQGPEFLTYFQNEAQLEKSRLLSDRFSAERPKGSFSTLEIQRTEQGDSAMYLCASSGTGVSPLHFGNGTRLTVT.

The chain has TRBV9 and TRBJ2-5; D is possibly TRBD2 (5 bases). In germline, CDR1 is SGDLS, CDR2 YYNGEE. Trimming left V 4 bases short and J 3 bases short, with 10 bases between. This CDR3 comprises 13 residues. The CDR3 coding sequence is TGTGCCAGCAGCACCGGGGTGGAAGAGACCCAGTACTTC. This sequence encodes CASSTGVEETQYF.

This clonotype has only a few counts. The J gene is TRBJ1-4, the V gene TRBV30, with D hard to call. Trimming left V 0 bases short and J 8 bases short, with 19 bases between. CDR1 GTSNPN and CDR2 SVGIG come from the germline V gene (reference sequence). CDR3 length: 16 residues. This chain's CDR3 is CAWSVRGERVYEKLFF. The DNA for the CDR3 is TGTGCCTGGAGTGTACGTGGGGAGCGGGTTTACGAAAAACTGTTTTTT.

The chain recombines TRBV2 with TRBJ2-2; 8 nucleotides agree with TRBD1. Losses at the gene ends were 5 bases for V and 5 bases for J; bases not matched to a gene: 1. The CDR3 extends over 13 amino acids. Looked up from germline, CDR1 is SNHLY and CDR2 is FYNNEI. DNA of the CDR3: TGTGCCAGCAGTAACAGGGGGACCGGGGAGCTGTTTTTT. It specifies CASSNRGTGELFF.

A few counts support this clonotype. Its ends do not fully match the called genes, so a read error is possible. This rearrangement joins TRBV6-5 to TRBJ1-2; TRBD1 aligns across 8 bases. The CDR3 extends over 13 amino acids. Germline-derived CDR1 and CDR2 are MNHEY and SVGAGI. This CDR3 is CAGSLTGAYGYTF. The CDR3 DNA reads as TGTGCCGGCAGCCTGACAGGGGCCTATGGCTACACCTTC.

This clonotype has just a few counts. CDR3 coding DNA: TGTGCCAGCAGCTCCCCGGCGGGATATCAAGAGACCCAGTACTTC. Translated: CASSSPAGYQETQYF. The chain has TRBV7-9 and TRBJ2-5; D perhaps matches TRBD2 (6 bases). CDR3 size: 15 residues. Germline V CDR1 and CDR2: SEHNR, FQNEAQ (reference sequence). V lost 4 bases, J lost 2 bases, and 14 bases lay in between.

This clonotype appeared a few times. This chain uses TRBV11-2 with TRBJ2-3; tentative D call: TRBD2 (6 bases). Germline V CDR1 and CDR2: SGHAT, FQNNGV. The V and J ends lost 3 bases and 6 bases respectively, with 16 bases between them. The CDR3 loop spans 15 amino acids. CDR3 DNA: TGTGCCAGCAGCTTTCCCCGGGAGTGCGTGGATACGCAGTATTTT. It yields the protein CASSFPRECVDTQYF.

The gene calls are TRBV2 and TRBJ2-3; D possibly corresponds to TRBD2 (6 bases). Germline-derived CDR1 and CDR2 are SNHLY and FYNNEI. The CDR3 length is 15 residues. V was shortened by 1 base and J by 1 base, with 9 bases between the two germline ends. The CDR3 reads CASSEGGLRTDTQYF. In DNA, the CDR3 is TGTGCCAGCAGTGAAGGGGGACTCCGCACAGATACGCAGTATTTT.

The sample holds a few counts of this clonotype. The chain joins TRBV25-1 to TRBJ1-1, with D perhaps matching TRBD1 (5 bases). The CDR3 runs 14 residues. Trimming shortened V by 2 bases and J by 11 bases, and 18 bases separated the two germline ends. The germline gives CDR1 MGHDK, CDR2 SYGVNS. The CDR3 coding sequence is TGTGCCAGCAGTGAAACAAATGGGGGAGGGGACGCTTTCTTT. Translation gives CASSETNGGGDAFF.

This clonotype was counted only a few times. The rearrangement uses TRBV12-3 or TRBV12-4 and TRBJ2-3; TRBD1 matches 7 bases. The CDR3 has 14 amino acids. With 6 bases clipped from V and 1 base from J, the junction kept 4 bases outside the gene matches. The CDR3 reads CASRRTGRTDTQYF. CDR3 DNA: TGTGCCAGCAGGCGGACAGGCCGCACAGATACGCAGTATTTT.

The chain joins TRBV20-1 to TRBJ2-5; D may be TRBD1 (5 bases). Trimming took off 0 bases at V and 4 bases at J, with 12 bases between the two ends. Germline loops: CDR1 DFQATT, CDR2 SNEGSKA (reference sequence). The CDR3 totals 14 residues. CDR3 sequence (DNA): TGCAGTGCTAGAGATAGGGGCGGAGTAGAGACCCAGTACTTC. Protein sequence: CSARDRGGVETQYF.